The 32 T cell receptor beta chains below come from one sample, sequenced in a study of CD8 T cells in ankylosing spondylitis. Points from the study as a whole: The study identified a TCR beta motif of several highly homologous variants that appeared characteristic of ankylosing spondylitis blood.

Each CDR3 protein gets one entry after TCRdb re-called the 5' RACE reads with MiXCR. The sample lists approximately 540,000 distinct CDR3 sequences, 9.5% to 15% occurring once. These TCRs are of unknown antigen specificity. Sequencing was performed on blood, either unsorted or a sorted T cell fraction (not recorded which). All receptors derive from a male donor with ankylosing spondylitis.

V gene TRBV10-2 combines with J gene TRBJ2-7; 7 bases fit TRBD2. Germline CDR1 WSHSY, CDR2 SAAADI. This CDR3 contains 13 residues. The trim removed 8 bases at V and 6 bases at J, leaving 10 bases unmatched. CDR3 DNA sequence: TGCGCCAGCGCGAAGGGCGGGGAGGGCGAGCAGTACTTC. The encoded protein is CASAKGGEGEQYF.

This clonotype appeared a single time. The J gene is TRBJ2-7, the V gene TRBV20-1, with TRBD2 matching 16 bases. This CDR3 contains 18 residues. V trimming: 2 bases; J trimming: 2 bases; junction bases outside the gene matches: 9. CDR1 and CDR2 (germline): DFQATT, SNEGSKA (reference sequence). The CDR3 loop is CSARPIPGLAGGTYEQYF. The CDR3 DNA follows: TGCAGTGCTAGACCCATCCCGGGACTAGCGGGAGGGACCTACGAGCAGTACTTC.

Details on this clonotype: This sequence may be a read error, since a much larger clone differs from it by one base. The genes are TRBV4-1 and TRBJ2-7, with D perhaps TRBD1 or TRBD2 (5 bases each). Trimming shortened V by 2 bases and J by 8 bases, and 16 bases separated the two germline ends. Germline CDR1 reads MGHRA; CDR2 reads YSYEKL. CDR3 size: 14 residues. DNA for the CDR3: TGCGCCAGCAGCCAACCGGGACGGAAATACAAGCAGTACGTC. Its translation is CASSQPGRKYKQYV.

The table lists this clonotype with a few counts. The chain uses TRBV20-1 and TRBJ1-5; D is perhaps TRBD1 (6 bases). The CDR3 spans 16 residues. CDR1 is DFQATT, CDR2 SNEGSKA, per germline (reference sequence). Trimming stripped 5 bases from V and 0 bases from J, with 17 bases between. CDR3 nucleotide sequence: TGCAGTGCTTCCCTCCCAGGGGCCTATAGCAATCAGCCCCAGCATTTT. Protein sequence: CSASLPGAYSNQPQHF.

This clonotype showed up just a few times. V usage is TRBV20-1 and J usage is TRBJ2-7; tentatively, D is TRBD2 (6 bases). Per germline, CDR1 DFQATT and CDR2 SNEGSKA (reference sequence). The CDR3 has 13 amino acids. Deletions cut 5 bases from V and 4 bases from J, with 15 bases between. The CDR3 coding sequence is TGCAGTGCTGGGGGGACCCTCATGTACGAGCAGTACTTC. This sequence encodes CSAGGTLMYEQYF.

This clonotype showed up just a few times. The V gene is TRBV20-1, the J gene TRBJ2-1; D not resolved. This CDR3 is 13 amino acids long. Trimming removed 3 bases at V and 3 bases at J, with 9 bases between. CDR1 and CDR2 (germline): DFQATT, SNEGSKA (reference sequence). Written as DNA, the CDR3 is TGCAGTGCTAGTTGGGCCGGCTACAATGAGCAGTTCTTC. Its translation: CSASWAGYNEQFF.

This clonotype has a count of ten or more. This sequence joins TRBV5-1 and TRBJ2-1; TRBD2 matches at 10 bases. The CDR3 extends over 14 amino acids. In germline, CDR1 is SGHRS, CDR2 YFSETQ. After removal of 0 bases from V and 10 bases from J, the junction contained 4 bases not matched to a gene. The chain's CDR3 is CASSLGLAGEEQFF. CDR3 nucleotide sequence: TGCGCCAGCAGCTTGGGGCTAGCGGGAGAGGAGCAGTTCTTC.

The chain carries TRBV7-9 and TRBJ2-3; 9 nucleotides line up with TRBD2. The CDR3 sequence is 12 residues long. The junction had 4 bases not matched to a gene; V was cut back by 2 bases and J by 13 bases. CDR1 and CDR2 from the germline V gene are SEHNR and FQNEAQ (reference sequence). CDR3 residues: CASSLSVAGEYF. CDR3 sequence (DNA): TGTGCCAGCAGCTTAAGTGTAGCGGGAGAGTATTTT.

Note on this clonotype: The junction differs from germline at one of its ends, possibly a read error. The rearrangement links TRBV12-3 or TRBV12-4 to TRBJ1-5; 8 bases are shared with TRBD1. The CDR3 has 18 residues. The CDR3 DNA is TGTGCCTGCAGCCGACAGGACAGGGCAAAAGGGGGCAATCAGCCCCAGCATTTT. It specifies CACSRQDRAKGGNQPQHF.

This clonotype was recorded a few times. The rearrangement joins TRBV6-5 to TRBJ1-4; TRBD1 might be the D (5 bases). In germline, CDR1 is MNHEY, CDR2 SVGAGI. CDR3 size: 14 residues. Trimming removed 0 bases at V and 5 bases at J, with 7 bases between. CDR3 nucleotide sequence: TGTGCCAGCAGTTACTCAGGGGAGAATGAAAAACTGTTTTTT. It yields the protein CASSYSGENEKLFF.

This clonotype was picked up a small number of times. The CDR3 DNA follows: TGTGCCAGTAGTATAGAAGCCAGTTACAATGAGCAGTTCTTC. Translated: CASSIEASYNEQFF. The chain has TRBV19 and TRBJ2-1; D is unclear. The CDR3 extends over 14 amino acids. Trimming stripped 0 bases from V and 4 bases from J, with 7 bases between. CDR1 is LNHDA and CDR2 is SQIVND in the germline V gene (reference sequence).

This chain uses TRBV6-1 with TRBJ1-6; tentative D call: TRBD1 (5 bases). The CDR3 is 15 amino acids. The V gene lost 6 bases and the J gene lost 8 bases, with 17 bases spanning the gap. Per germline, CDR1 MNHNS and CDR2 SASEGT. The chain's CDR3 is CASRVGGFGDSPLHF. In DNA form, the CDR3 reads TGTGCCAGCAGGGTCGGGGGGTTCGGGGATTCACCCCTCCACTTT.

This clonotype was observed a few times. The chain links TRBV3-1 to TRBJ2-7, with D hard to call. This CDR3 comprises 15 residues. V was clipped by 6 bases and J by 4 bases, with 19 bases between them. Per the germline V gene, CDR1 is LGHDT and CDR2 is YNNKEL (reference sequence). CDR3 sequence: CASSPVGRSEYEQYF. In DNA form, the CDR3 reads TGTGCCAGCAGTCCTGTGGGTCGCAGTGAATACGAGCAGTACTTC.

The chain recombines TRBV12-3 or TRBV12-4 with TRBJ1-5; 8 positions match TRBD1. V lost 6 bases to trimming and J lost 1 base; unmatched junction nucleotides: 11. The CDR3 covers 17 residues. The CDR3, as DNA: TGTGCCAGCAGCCGTGGGACAGGTGGGGTGAGCAATCAGCCCCAGCATTTT. Amino acids: CASSRGTGGVSNQPQHF.

The chain uses TRBV20-1 and TRBJ2-4, with 8 bases identical to TRBD1. The germline gives CDR1 DFQATT, CDR2 SNEGSKA (reference sequence). Trimming removed 5 bases from V and 0 bases from J; junction bases left unmatched: 18. There are 19 residues in the CDR3. For the CDR3, the DNA is TGCAGTGCTCACTTGTTCAGGGGGCGCGGGTCCTTAGCCAAAAACATTCAGTACTTC. Translating gives CSAHLFRGRGSLAKNIQYF.

The chain has TRBV11-2 and TRBJ2-3; either TRBD1 or TRBD2 may supply D (6 bases each). CDR1 and CDR2 from the germline V gene are SGHAT and FQNNGV. V shed 2 bases and J shed 1 base, with 10 bases lying between them. The CDR3 loop spans 15 amino acids. The CDR3 loop reads CASSLRGVRTDTQYF. CDR3 DNA sequence: TGTGCCAGCAGCTTAAGGGGGGTGCGCACAGATACGCAGTATTTT.

In its sample, this clonotype was seen a few times. V gene TRBV20-1 combines with J gene TRBJ2-5; 14 nucleotides agree with TRBD2. The CDR3 loop spans 15 amino acids. The J segment lost 5 bases and the V segment lost 2 bases, leaving 4 bases of the junction unmatched. Germline V gene data show CDR1 as DFQATT and CDR2 as SNEGSKA (reference sequence). CDR3 sequence reads: CSARSGLAGAETQYF. DNA of the CDR3: TGCAGTGCTAGATCGGGACTAGCGGGAGCGGAGACCCAGTACTTC.

The chain combines TRBV6-2 or TRBV6-3 with TRBJ2-7; the D gene is possibly TRBD2 (5 bases). V lost 0 bases and J 2 bases, leaving 14 bases between the germline ends. The CDR3 spans 16 residues. Per germline, CDR1 MNHEY and CDR2 SVGEGT. Here the CDR3 DNA reads TGTGCCAGCAGTTACTCGGCCGGGGTTCAAACCTACGAGCAGTACTTC. This sequence encodes CASSYSAGVQTYEQYF.

The chain employs TRBV20-1 and TRBJ1-2; D is unclear. V dropped 3 bases and J dropped 5 bases, with 4 bases sitting between them. The CDR3 consists of 10 residues. Germline V lookup: CDR1 DFQATT, CDR2 SNEGSKA (reference sequence). The CDR3 nucleotides are TGCAGTGCTAGTGAATATGGCTACACCTTC. Protein sequence: CSASEYGYTF.

This clonotype has more than one count but fewer than ten. The chain combines TRBV24-1 with TRBJ2-7; 9 bases match TRBD1. The CDR3 spans 15 residues. Germline V gene lookup returns CDR1 KGHDR and CDR2 SFDVKD. V was pared by 4 bases and J by 4 bases, with 7 bases of the junction left unmatched. The CDR3 loop reads CATSDPGTGSYEQYF. In DNA form, the CDR3 reads TGTGCCACCAGTGACCCCGGGACAGGGTCGTACGAGCAGTACTTC.

This clonotype was counted a few times. The chain employs TRBV20-1 and TRBJ1-6; the D gene is possibly TRBD1 (5 bases). Looked up from germline, CDR1 is DFQATT and CDR2 is SNEGSKA (reference sequence). The CDR3 is 17 residues long. Trimming stripped 0 bases from V and 8 bases from J, with 20 bases between. The DNA of the CDR3 is TGCAGTGCTAGAGATCCGCGTAGGGGCCTTCGGGATTCACCCCTCCACTTT. Its translation is CSARDPRRGLRDSPLHF.

This chain links TRBV6-5 with TRBJ2-3; tentatively, D is TRBD2 (5 bases). The ends were cut back, 8 bases at V and 7 bases at J, with 13 bases in the middle. Germline loops: CDR1 MNHEY, CDR2 SVGAGI. The CDR3 length is 12 residues. This CDR3 reads CASRGLSYTQYF. The CDR3 DNA sequence: TGTGCCAGCCGTGGACTCTCTTATACGCAGTATTTT.

The rearrangement links TRBV5-1 to TRBJ2-2; 7 positions agree with TRBD1. The CDR3 sequence is 14 residues long. Germline CDR1 SGHRS, CDR2 YFSETQ. Trimming at V came to 7 bases and at J to 0 bases, leaving 3 bases not matched to a gene. The CDR3 bases are TGCGCCAGCCGTGGGACAGCGAACACCGGGGAGCTGTTTTTT. Its translation: CASRGTANTGELFF.

This chain links TRBV6-6 with TRBJ1-2; D is uncertain. Germline assignment: CDR1 MNHNY and CDR2 SVGAGI (reference sequence). The V end was cut by 6 bases, the J end by 3 bases, with 11 bases between. This CDR3 comprises 13 residues. The CDR3 loop is CASSPRSDYGYTF. Written as DNA, the CDR3 is TGTGCCAGCAGCCCCCGGAGTGACTATGGCTACACCTTC.

The chain couples TRBV12-3 or TRBV12-4 to TRBJ2-1, with 7 bases aligning to TRBD2. The length of the CDR3 is 14 residues. The V and J ends lost 9 bases and 5 bases, in that order; junction bases with no gene match: 10. CDR3 bases: TGTGCCAGTACTCGCTGGGGGGGACACAATGAGCAGTTCTTC. Residues: CASTRWGGHNEQFF.

CDR3 DNA: TGTGCCAGCAGCTTAGTACAGAGGACCTATAATTCACCCCTCCACTTT. It translates to CASSLVQRTYNSPLHF. The V and J genes are TRBV7-2 and TRBJ1-6, with D unresolved. V lost 1 base and J lost 2, with 9 bases in between. The CDR3 runs 16 residues. The germline CDR1 and CDR2 sequences are SGHTA and FQGNSA. Filled out from reference TRBV7-2 and TRBJ1-6, the complete variable domain reads GAGVSQSPSNKVTEKGKDVELRCDPISGHTALYWYRQSLGQGLEFLIYFQGNSAPDKSGLPSDRFSAERTGGSVSTLTIQRTQQEDSAVYLCASSLVQRTYNSPLHFGNGTRLTVT.

This clonotype was observed a handful of times. V usage is TRBV29-1 and J usage is TRBJ2-2; TRBD2 matches 8 bases. With 6 bases clipped from V and 5 bases from J, the junction kept 8 bases outside the gene matches. Germline assignment: CDR1 SQVTM and CDR2 ANQGSEA. The CDR3 contains 14 residues. CDR3 sequence reads: CSVQRELGTGELFF. The CDR3 DNA reads TGCAGCGTACAGCGGGAGCTCGGTACCGGGGAGCTGTTTTTT.

The genes are TRBV16 and TRBJ1-2; D gene unclear. This CDR3 has 13 residues. Germline values: CDR1 KGHSY, CDR2 FQNENV. Trimming shortened V by 4 bases and J by 8 bases, and 14 bases separated the two germline ends. For the CDR3, the DNA is TGTGCCAGCAGCCCCAGAAGCGGGTTAGGCTACACCTTC. It is translated as CASSPRSGLGYTF.

This clonotype was found a few times. The J gene is TRBJ2-7, the V gene TRBV5-1, with TRBD1 matching over 7 bases. The V gene end was trimmed by 2 bases and the J gene end by 0 bases; junction bases not matched to a gene: 5. This CDR3 is 15 amino acids long. Germline CDR1 reads SGHRS; CDR2 reads YFSETQ. CDR3 DNA: TGCGCCAGCAGCTTACAGGGGAACCCCTCCTACGAGCAGTACTTC. Its translation: CASSLQGNPSYEQYF.

This clonotype has at least ten counts. CDR3 residues: CSASGTGGEKLFF. CDR3 nucleotide sequence: TGCAGTGCTTCCGGGACAGGGGGCGAAAAACTGTTTTTT. The chain joins TRBV20-1 to TRBJ1-4, with 12 bases lining up with TRBD1. V lost 5 bases to trimming and J lost 8 bases; unmatched junction nucleotides: 3. This CDR3 region has 13 residues. CDR1 DFQATT and CDR2 SNEGSKA come from the germline V gene (reference sequence).

J is TRBJ2-1 and V is TRBV24-1, with 9 bases matching TRBD2. From germline, CDR1 is KGHDR and CDR2 SFDVKD. The CDR3 is 15 amino acids. After removal of 4 bases from V and 5 bases from J, the junction contained 5 bases not matched to a gene. CDR3 residues: CATSEGGRADNEQFF. In nucleotides, the CDR3 is TGTGCCACCAGTGAAGGCGGGAGGGCCGACAATGAGCAGTTCTTC.

This clonotype was counted many times. The V gene is TRBV21-1, the J gene TRBJ2-7; TRBD1, the table's D call, lacks a check against the DNA. TRBV21-1 counts as a pseudogene. CDR3 size: 17 residues. CDR3 amino acids: CASSKGSPGQGVYEQYV. CDR3 bases: TGTGCCAGCAGCAAAGGGTCCCCAGGGCAGGGGGTCTACGAGCAGTACGTC.